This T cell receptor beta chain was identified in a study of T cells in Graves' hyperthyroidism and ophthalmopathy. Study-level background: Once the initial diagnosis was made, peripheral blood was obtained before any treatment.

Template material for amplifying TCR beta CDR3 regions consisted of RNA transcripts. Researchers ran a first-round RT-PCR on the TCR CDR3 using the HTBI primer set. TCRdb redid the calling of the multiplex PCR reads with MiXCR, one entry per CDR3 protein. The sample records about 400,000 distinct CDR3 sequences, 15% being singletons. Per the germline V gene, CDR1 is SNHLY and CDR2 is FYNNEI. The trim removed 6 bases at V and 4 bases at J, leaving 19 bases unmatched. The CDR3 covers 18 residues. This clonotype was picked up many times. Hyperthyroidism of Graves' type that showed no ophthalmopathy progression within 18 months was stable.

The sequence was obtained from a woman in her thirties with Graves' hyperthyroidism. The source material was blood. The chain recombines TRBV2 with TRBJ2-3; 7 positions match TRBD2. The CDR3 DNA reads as TGTGCCAGCAGCGGCAGGATTGGCGGGGGAGGGGATTCAGATACGCAGTATTTT. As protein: CASSGRIGGGGDSDTQYF. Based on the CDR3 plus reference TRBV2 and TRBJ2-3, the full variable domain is EPEVTQTPSHQVTQMGQEVILRCVPISNHLYFYWYRQILGQKVEFLVSFYNNEISEKSEIFDDQFSVERPDGSNFTLKIRSTKLEDSAMYFCASSGRIGGGGDSDTQYFGPGTRLTVL.